Below, one TCR beta chain is given with its context. Its target antigen remains unknown. Nothing much larger sits one base from this clone, and base qualities are not available. CDR1 and CDR2 (MDHEN, SYDVKM) derive from the germline V gene. The CDR3 spans 15 residues, from the cysteine through the phenylalanine. The only DNA kept is the CDR3, 45 bases in frame from the first base. Trimming removed 6 bases from V and 6 bases from J; the gene matches leave 8 bases unexplained. In the paper's terms, the time point label means: baseline before first vaccination. Samples from vaccinated people were obtained from the UK trials COV001 and COV002, which included a single-blind randomized controlled phase 2/3 trial of AZD1222 (ChAdOx1 nCoV-19) in healthy adults. For TCRbeta chain sequencing, PBMC samples were collected from trial participants at day 0 and at day 28 after the second dose. The data were taken from a study of T cell responses to AZD1222 COVID-19 vaccine (TCRdb year 2021). Looking at the study overall: AZD1222 recipients given second doses at about 4 weeks or at about 12 weeks were pooled, since spike-specific TCR depth and breadth were not found to differ between the two schedules. A total of 230 to 250 trial participants underwent TCR sequencing, of whom about 210 had received two doses of AZD1222 and about 26 had received two doses of the MenACWY control vaccine. Trial participants were enrolled into age subgroups of 18-55, 56-69 and 70-plus years, which contained approximately 150, 28 and 58 TCR-sequenced participants, respectively.

The CDR3 regions of human TCRbeta chains were analyzed by immunosequencing. Regarding the original processing steps: Repertoire TCRs were checked for matches against a reference library of SARS-CoV-2-specific TCRs that had been generated using the MIRA antigen-specificity platform. Breadth meant the fraction of unique TCRs that were SARS-CoV-2-associated, whereas depth meant the fraction of total T cells that were SARS-CoV-2-associated. Using the MIRA data, each spike-specific TCR was assigned both to the spike region to which the TCR was reactive and to a CD4 or CD8 class. Log10-transformed breadth and depth values were compared by one-way ANOVA with Sidak's multiple comparisons tests. This immuneACCESS table, as held by TCRdb, lists in-frame sequences with V and J called but not all clones. Of the missing ones, under half trace to an unresolved V gene in checked studies; the others have no known cause. The V and J calls and clone size are taken from that table; D and trimming were inferred from the DNA. For this sample there are more than 85,000 clones; 91% appear just once. The biggest ten clones account for 7.5% of the sample.

The research as a whole found: Conclusions about previously exposed vaccinees are limited, since just a handful of AZD1222 recipients were seropositive for SARS-CoV-2 at baseline. Reportedly, close to half of the unique spike-specific TCRs recognized epitopes lying outside the regions that are mutated in the B.1.351 and B.1.1.7 variants. The whole spike protein was spanned by vaccine-associated CD4 TCRs, and dominant responses were seen in regions 160-218 and 743-854. The 56-69-year group was small, and its depth increase did not reach significance, likely because of low power. Spike-specific TCR breadth and depth rose significantly after two AZD1222 doses compared with day 0 and with MenACWY recipients. Participants were mostly white British and included more females than males, and it was suggested by the authors that clonal diversity may have been underestimated. Because no samples from the day 14 peak response were available, repertoires could be characterized only after the peak T cell response.

This receptor was identified in an adult in good health. The source material was peripheral blood, sampled on day 0 of AZD1222 vaccination. Rearrangement joined TRBV28 to TRBJ1-5; 10 central bases correspond to TRBD1. The DNA sequence is given as TGTGCCAGCAGCCGTGGGACAGGGGACATTCAGCCCCAGCATTTT. Translated, this gives CASSRGTGDIQPQHF.